This T cell receptor beta chain was captured by sequencing in a study of cytomegalovirus exposure and HLA in healthy donors (dated by TCRdb to between 2016 and 2019). Study-wide context: An earlier analysis of about 530 of the donors reported 250 to 350 Gb of sequence data and about 120 million unique TCR beta sequences obtained from about 180 million T cells. Among around 400 genotyped donors of the cohort, an average of around 250,000 unique TCR beta nucleotide sequences was sequenced per donor, of which about 18% were non-productive. Besides the first cohort of about 730 subjects, a separate validation cohort made up of 120 different subjects was used. Both class I and class II loci were covered by HLA typing, at four-digit resolution. The study aimed to test whether cataloging public T cell receptors could reveal signatures of past pathogen exposure. Because of strong linkage in the cohort, four or five DR-DQ haplotypes were treated as single units for association and clustering. An earlier analysis of 500 to 750 of the donors applied high-throughput TCR beta sequencing to assess whether each TCR beta V gene segment acted as functional or pseudogenic. To predict cytomegalovirus infection status, the study brought together high-throughput TCR immunosequencing, statistical association of individual TCRs with disease status, and machine learning. The number of donors typed differed by locus, with 629-630 for A, B, C, DRB1 and DQB1, over 500 for DQA1, approximately 580 for DPA1, and over 400 for DPB1. A later analysis re-examined previously published TCR beta repertoires from several hundred donors and added high-resolution HLA genotyping to investigate patterns of TCR occurrence. An early release covering 550 to 700 HLA-typed donors comprised about 290 gigabases of sequencing data and approximately 85 million unique TCR sequences. The study profiled the T cell repertoires of about 720 subjects by immunosequencing and related them to cytomegalovirus serostatus. All discovery cohort repertoires had been generated on a single sequencing platform. The later analysis used no new phenotypic data to find candidate immune exposures, relying instead on TCR beta sequences and their occurrence across donors. A later genetic analysis used genome-wide SNP genotypes for about 65% of the 666 donors, treating that subset as a discovery cohort. Among the roughly 390 genotyped donors, around 79% belonged to the genetic ancestry cluster associated with self-reported Caucasian donors. Donor age, sex, ethnicity and CMV serostatus were collected together with the repertoire data. Overall study outcomes, separate from this receptor: According to a later genetic analysis, donors in an Asian-associated ancestry cluster had fewer N-insertions in productive TCRs than the approximately 630-donor mean. The classifier was reported to diagnose cytomegalovirus status with high specificity and sensitivity in both the original cohort and the validation cohort. Because the 87-base-pair reads could not distinguish some IMGT-functional V segments, including TRBV6-2 and TRBV6-3, those segments were excluded. When HLA alleles, especially DR and DQ, strongly co-occurred, TCR associations were difficult to assign to individual alleles. Only TCR beta chains were sequenced in this cohort, and the absence of alpha or paired-chain data limited detectable features. Linkage disequilibrium might explain the correlated functional status among segregating V segments, but an unknown experimental factor could not be excluded. According to a later analysis, parvovirus B19, influenza, CMV and Epstein-Barr virus appeared linked to several top co-occurrence clusters. An association between a missense DCLRE1C variant and V-gene and J-gene trimming of TCR beta chains was found in a later genetic analysis and replicated in an independent cohort. In a later analysis, the rate of TCR association differed among HLA loci, with DRB1 alleles having the most associated TCRs and HLA-C alleles having the fewest. A further reported finding was that TCR beta sequences accurately predicted the HLA-A and HLA-B alleles for most subjects in the first cohort. For the cohort, immune exposure information was limited to CMV serostatus. It was suggested by the authors that the approach could potentially be generalized to other disease states and immunological phenotypes. Most CMV-associated TCR beta chains appeared to be HLA-restricted in a later analysis, and the HLA associations seemed to be driven largely by CMV exposure. The study listed approximately 150 TCR beta chains as associated with cytomegalovirus. The sequencing pipeline was judged likely to have produced a cluster of highly shared sequence variants as a technical artifact. Because some donors lacked HLA typing at each locus, the association tests relied only on the typed subset. A later analysis found that HLA-associated TCR beta chains were more clonally expanded and had lower generation probabilities than equally common non-associated chains. In vitro tests confirmed that a few of the cytomegalovirus-associated TCR beta chains recognize cytomegalovirus antigens. The presence/absence analyses assumed that sequencing depth was roughly uniform across donors, and that assumption may not be true. An earlier analysis of around 600 of the donors showed that most TCR beta V segments appeared in productive rearrangements either about 87% or about 30% of the time, which broadly matched IMGT annotations. A later analysis associated around 16,000 TCR beta sequences with specific HLA alleles at a false discovery rate of 0.05. The earlier analysis of fewer than 750 of the donors excluded 15 to 20 rarely observed V segments, including chromosome 9 orphons, because counts were too low. Most TCR sequences were seen in very few donors, while some public TCRs were found in many individuals.

The cohort consisted of more than 650 healthy bone marrow donors. At the time of sampling, every cohort member was nominally healthy, though immune exposures that went unrecorded were likely present. The donor was CMV seronegative and belonged to the group of 352 seronegative cohort members. Every donor gave a peripheral blood sample, and the peripheral blood mononuclear cells from that sample were used for TCR beta sequencing. The Qiagen DNeasy Blood Extraction Kit was used to extract genomic DNA from the blood cell samples. With regard to this clone: Its antigen specificity is not known. There are no base qualities to consult, and no much larger clone falls within one base.

Library preparation employed the immunoSEQ multiplex PCR assay. A mixture of 60 forward primers for TCR Vbeta segments and 13 reverse primers for TCR Jbeta segments was used in the multiplex PCR. The CDR3 region of rearranged TCR beta genes was amplified from genomic DNA with a multiplex PCR assay. On the Illumina HiSeq System, the amplified TCR beta libraries were sequenced as 87-base-pair reads. Under the source paper's analysis protocol: Across the roughly 600 repertoires, a later analysis counted around 80 million unique TCR beta chains, some 11 million of which were shared by at least two donors. Raw reads were error-corrected and collapsed into unique sequences by a nearest-neighbor algorithm in which closely related sequences were merged to remove PCR and sequencing errors. V, D and J gene segments were assigned by aligning CDR3 sequences to IMGT reference sequences. For a sequence to be retained, a match of at least six nucleotides was required to both a V gene segment and a J gene segment. Rearrangements were called productive when the CDR3 lacked stop codons and stayed in frame with V and J; all others were non-productive. Following IMGT convention, CDR3 was defined as the stretch from the second conserved V-encoded cysteine to the conserved J-encoded phenylalanine. Sequences without an unambiguous match to a single V gene segment were excluded from the earlier analysis of 587 of the donors. An earlier analysis of fewer than 650 of the donors classified V segments as functional when productive rearrangements were above 56.7% and as segregating when the standard deviation between donors was above 5%. A statistical classification framework was developed to diagnose cytomegalovirus status using the catalog of TCR beta chain sequences. In a later analysis, V and J genes were assigned by comparing TCR nucleotide sequences against IMGT/GENE-DB human TR gene sequences. The TCRdist pipeline was used in a later analysis to assign CDR3 sequences and most-parsimonious VDJ recombination scenarios. A later analysis defined each TCR beta chain by its CDR3 amino acid sequence plus V-gene family, and excluded reads lacking a unique V-gene family. To address suspected cross-contamination and a sequencing artifact, a later analysis removed approximately 600 highly shared, low-generation-probability nucleotide sequences. In a later analysis, a clonal expansion index for each public chain was calculated from normalized within-repertoire ranks of inferred template counts. Generation probabilities in a later analysis came from a VDJ recombination model fitted to out-of-frame rearrangements, and those results were checked against IGoR. A later analysis scored TCR-TCR, TCR-HLA and TCR-CMV co-occurrence with hypergeometric tests, applying a repertoire-size bias correction to TCR pairs. A later analysis estimated false discovery rates by permuting HLA or CMV assignments 20 times. In a later analysis, co-occurring TCRs were grouped using DBSCAN, with TCRdist sequence similarity added in when clustering inside HLA-allele-positive subsets. Repertoires with fewer than 30,000 or more than 120,000 public chains, plus five repertoires with anomalous nucleotide sharing, were excluded from co-occurrence clustering. Imported from immuneACCESS, the table was reduced by TCRdb to in-frame sequences with V and J called. These copies leave out some clones; in studies compared against another copy, an unresolved V gene accounts for under half, and the cause of the remainder is not known. That table gives V, J and clone size, and the DNA gave D and trimming. For this sample there are around 140,000 clones; about 75% appear just once. Around 7% of the sample is taken by the ten largest.

The CDR3 runs 17 residues from the cysteine to the phenylalanine. The only DNA kept is the CDR3, 51 bases in frame from the first base. Relative to germline, V is missing 6 bases and J is missing 1 base, with 15 bases of the junction outside any gene match. The sequenced material came from PBMCs. The chain was built from TRBV23-1 and TRBJ2-7; 7 bases in the junction line up with TRBD1. TRBV23-1 is an ORF, with its function uncertain. This clonotype originated in a man under 40 in good health and CMV-seronegative. The CDR3 region reads CASRPGTVLQTSYEQYF. The sequenced DNA: TGCGCCAGCAGACCCGGGACAGTTCTCCAGACTTCCTACGAGCAGTACTTC.